This TCR beta chain comes out of a study of T cell responses to AZD1222 COVID-19 vaccine. V was clipped by 0 bases and J by 5 bases, with 16 bases between them. CDR3 length equals 16 residues. CDR1 LGHDT and CDR2 YNNKEL come from the germline V gene (reference sequence). Measured with immunoSEQ multiplex PCR; TCRdb has only the in-frame clones, and not every one. Among some 150,000 clones listed, less than 90% were seen once. This chain connects TRBV3-1 (or the pseudogene TRBV3-2) to TRBJ1-2; D possibly corresponds to TRBD1 (5 bases). The input for sequencing was peripheral blood, taken on day 0 of MenACWY control vaccination. The receptor was isolated from an adult in good health. This chain's CDR3 is CASSQEGAGKGYGYTF. In DNA, the CDR3 is TGTGCCAGCAGCCAAGAAGGGGCAGGGAAAGGGTATGGCTACACCTTC.